Shown below are 8 T cell receptor beta chains from a single sample sequenced in a study of beta chain features in type 1 diabetes. Study outcomes and limitations: A moderate, significant TCRB CDR3 shortening appeared in type 1 diabetes across four CD4+ subsets.

Antigen specificity for these receptors is unknown. The sequenced template was cDNA made from the entire isolated RNA. The assay was immunoSEQ multiplex PCR, and TCRdb's table has in-frame clones only and misses some. The sample lists about 370,000 clones, around a tenth occurring once. The source material was central memory CD4+ T cells from blood. The receptors here all came from a man aged 30 to 45 with type 1 diabetes.

This clone has a handful of counts. The rearrangement links TRBV7-9 to TRBJ1-1; D remains unclear. The germline V gene has CDR1 SEHNR and CDR2 FQNEAQ (reference sequence). CDR3 size: 11 residues. V lost 5 bases, J lost 3 bases, and 4 bases lay in between. The DNA for the CDR3 is TGTGCCAGCAGCGTGGACACTGAAGCTTTCTTT. Translating it yields CASSVDTEAFF.

This clone was counted only a few times. The V gene is TRBV11-3, the J gene TRBJ2-2; tentatively, D is TRBD1 (7 bases). V was cut by 3 bases and J by 6 bases, with 17 bases left in between. The CDR3 has 16 amino acids. The V gene's germline CDR1 is SGHNT and CDR2 YENEEA. The CDR3 loop reads CASSFQRGGQAGELFF. In DNA form, the CDR3 reads TGTGCCAGCAGCTTCCAAAGGGGAGGACAGGCCGGGGAGCTGTTTTTT.

A few counts support this clone. This chain joins TRBV19 and TRBJ2-1; possible D gene TRBD2, 5 bases. The CDR3 loop spans 14 amino acids. The V gene lost 8 bases and the J gene lost 7 bases, with 18 bases spanning the gap. CDR1 is LNHDA, CDR2 SQIVND, per germline (reference sequence). The CDR3 spells CASRQTGSRNEQFF. In DNA form, the CDR3 reads TGTGCCAGTCGCCAAACGGGATCCCGGAATGAGCAGTTCTTC.

This clone was seen ten or more times. The rearrangement links TRBV28 to TRBJ2-5; 13 nucleotides match TRBD2. Germline V gives CDR1 MDHEN, CDR2 SYDVKM. The CDR3 totals 13 residues. V shed 6 bases, J shed 5 bases, and the junction held 0 bases outside the gene matches. Here the CDR3 DNA reads TGTGCCAGCAGGACTAGCGGGAGGGAGACCCAGTACTTC. Its translation: CASRTSGRETQYF. The entire variable domain, with the rest obtained from reference TRBV28 and TRBJ2-5, is as follows: DVKVTQSSRYLVKRTGEKVFLECVQDMDHENMFWYRQDPGLGLRLIYFSYDVKMKEKGDIPEGYSVSREKKERFSLILESASTNQTSMYLCASRTSGRETQYFGPGTRLLVL.

This sequence joins TRBV4-1 and TRBJ2-1; D not resolved. Germline V gene sequence: CDR1 MGHRA, CDR2 YSYEKL. V dropped 5 bases and J dropped 5 bases, with 22 bases sitting between them. The CDR3 is 17 residues long. The CDR3 DNA reads as TGCGCCAGCAGCTTTACGATCCCCCGGCGGTCCGACAATGAGCAGTTCTTC. It translates to CASSFTIPRRSDNEQFF.

This clone was counted only a few times. The chain recombines TRBV5-1 with TRBJ1-1; tentatively, D is TRBD1 (5 bases). There are 15 residues in the CDR3. Germline loops: CDR1 SGHRS, CDR2 YFSETQ. Trimming took 4 bases from V and 8 from J, leaving 21 bases between them. The CDR3: CASSPSPGTAPEAFF. DNA of the CDR3: TGCGCCAGCAGCCCATCCCCCGGGACGGCTCCGGAAGCTTTCTTT.

J is TRBJ2-1 and V is TRBV7-2, with TRBD1 matching 7 bases. Trimming removed 2 bases from V and 0 bases from J; junction bases left unmatched: 13. There are 19 residues in the CDR3. Germline V CDR1 and CDR2: SGHTA, FQGNSA. The CDR3: CASSLSTGVGLGSYNEQFF. The CDR3 region has the DNA TGTGCCAGCAGCTTATCCACAGGGGTTGGTTTAGGCTCCTACAATGAGCAGTTCTTC. The full variable domain, completed using reference TRBV7-2 and TRBJ2-1, is GAGVSQSPSNKVTEKGKDVELRCDPISGHTALYWYRQSLGQGLEFLIYFQGNSAPDKSGLPSDRFSAERTGGSVSTLTIQRTQQEDSAVYLCASSLSTGVGLGSYNEQFFGPGTRLTVL.

This clone appeared many times. The genes are TRBV7-9 and TRBJ2-3, with 7 bases aligning to TRBD2. V lost 1 base to trimming and J lost 2 bases; unmatched junction nucleotides: 6. Germline V gene sequence: CDR1 SEHNR, CDR2 FQNEAQ (reference sequence). The CDR3 has 16 amino acids. CDR3 region: CASSLGVSGSTDTQYF. The CDR3 DNA reads TGTGCCAGCAGCTTAGGGGTTAGCGGGTCCACAGATACGCAGTATTTT.